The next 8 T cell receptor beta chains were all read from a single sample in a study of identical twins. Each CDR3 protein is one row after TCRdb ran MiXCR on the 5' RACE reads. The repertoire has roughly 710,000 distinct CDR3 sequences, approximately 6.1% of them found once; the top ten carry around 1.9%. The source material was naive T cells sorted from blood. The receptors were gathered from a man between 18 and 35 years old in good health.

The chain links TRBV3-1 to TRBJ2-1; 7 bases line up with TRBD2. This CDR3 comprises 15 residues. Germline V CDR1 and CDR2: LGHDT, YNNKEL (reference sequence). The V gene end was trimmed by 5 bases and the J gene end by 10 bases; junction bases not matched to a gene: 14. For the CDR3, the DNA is TGTGCCAGCAGCGGGCTAGCGGACCGTTGGGGAGAGCAGTTCTTC. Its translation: CASSGLADRWGEQFF.

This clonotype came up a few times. The CDR3 loop reads CASSHQGAGSPLHF. CDR3 nucleotides: TGTGCCAGCAGCCATCAGGGGGCGGGTTCACCCCTCCACTTT. This rearrangement joins TRBV3-1 to TRBJ1-6; 8 bases align to TRBD1. In germline, CDR1 is LGHDT, CDR2 YNNKEL (reference sequence). This CDR3 contains 14 residues. V shed 3 bases, J shed 9 bases, and the junction held 4 bases outside the gene matches.

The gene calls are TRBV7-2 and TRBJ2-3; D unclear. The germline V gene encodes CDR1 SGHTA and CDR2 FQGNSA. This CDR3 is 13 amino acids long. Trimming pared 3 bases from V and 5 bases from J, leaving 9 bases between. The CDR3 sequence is CASSFRRRDTQYF. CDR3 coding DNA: TGTGCCAGCAGCTTCCGAAGACGAGATACGCAGTATTTT.

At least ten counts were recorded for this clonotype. CDR3 residues: CASSEVFLGEQYV. In nucleotides, the CDR3 is TGTGCCAGCAGTGAAGTTTTTTTAGGCGAGCAGTACGTC. The chain couples TRBV6-1 to TRBJ2-7; D is uncertain. Germline CDR1 MNHNS, CDR2 SASEGT. This CDR3 has 13 amino acids. V lost 1 base, J lost 6 bases, and 10 bases lay in between.

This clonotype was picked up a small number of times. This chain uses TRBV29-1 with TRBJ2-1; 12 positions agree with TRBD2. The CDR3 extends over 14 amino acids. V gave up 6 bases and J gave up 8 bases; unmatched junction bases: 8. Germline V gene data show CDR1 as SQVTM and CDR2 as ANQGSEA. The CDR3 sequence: CSVLTSGSVYEQFF. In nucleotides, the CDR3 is TGCAGCGTACTGACTAGCGGGAGTGTCTATGAGCAGTTCTTC.

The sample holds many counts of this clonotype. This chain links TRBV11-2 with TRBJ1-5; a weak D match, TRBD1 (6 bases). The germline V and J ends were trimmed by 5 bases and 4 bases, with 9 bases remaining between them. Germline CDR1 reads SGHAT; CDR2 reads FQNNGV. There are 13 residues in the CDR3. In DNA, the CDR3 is TGTGCCAGCAGCCCAGGGGTAAATCAGCCCCAGCATTTT. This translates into CASSPGVNQPQHF.

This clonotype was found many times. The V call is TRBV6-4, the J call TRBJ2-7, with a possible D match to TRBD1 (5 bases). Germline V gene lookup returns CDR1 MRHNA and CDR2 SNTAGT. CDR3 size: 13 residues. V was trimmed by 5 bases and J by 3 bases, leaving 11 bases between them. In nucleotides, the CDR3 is TGTGCCAGCAGTCAGGCAACAGGCTACGAGCAGTACGTC. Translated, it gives CASSQATGYEQYV.

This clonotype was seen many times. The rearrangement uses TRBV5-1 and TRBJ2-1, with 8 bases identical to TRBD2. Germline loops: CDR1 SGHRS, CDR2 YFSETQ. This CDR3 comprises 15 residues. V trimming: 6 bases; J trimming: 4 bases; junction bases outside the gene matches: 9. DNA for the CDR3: TGCGCCAGCACTAGTAGCGGGATGTCATACAATGAGCAGTTCTTC. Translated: CASTSSGMSYNEQFF.